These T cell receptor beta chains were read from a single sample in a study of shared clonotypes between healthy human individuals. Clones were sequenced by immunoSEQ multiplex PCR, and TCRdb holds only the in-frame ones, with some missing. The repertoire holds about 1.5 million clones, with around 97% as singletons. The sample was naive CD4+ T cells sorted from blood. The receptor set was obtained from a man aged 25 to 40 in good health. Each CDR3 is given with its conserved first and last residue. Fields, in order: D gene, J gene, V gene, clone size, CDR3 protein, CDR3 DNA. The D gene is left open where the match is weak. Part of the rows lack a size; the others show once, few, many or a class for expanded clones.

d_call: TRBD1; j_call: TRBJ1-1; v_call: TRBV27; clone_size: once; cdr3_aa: CASSSPNRGTEAFF; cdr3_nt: TGTGCCAGCAGTTCCCCTAACAGGGGAACTGAAGCTTTCTTT
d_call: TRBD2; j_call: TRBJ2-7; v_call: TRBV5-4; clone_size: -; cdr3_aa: CASSSLGGGGEQYF; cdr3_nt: TGTGCCAGCAGCTCATTAGGTGGCGGGGGGGAGCAGTACTTC
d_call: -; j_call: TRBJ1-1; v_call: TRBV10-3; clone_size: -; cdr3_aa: CATSETMGNTEAFF; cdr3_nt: TGTGCCACCTCGGAAACGATGGGGAACACTGAAGCTTTCTTT
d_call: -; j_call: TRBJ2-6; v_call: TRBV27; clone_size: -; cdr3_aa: CASSYLAAPGANVLTF; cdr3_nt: TGTGCCAGCAGTTATCTGGCCGCCCCTGGGGCCAACGTCCTGACTTTC
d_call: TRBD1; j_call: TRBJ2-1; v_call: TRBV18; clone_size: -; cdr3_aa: CASSPLTGWNEQFF; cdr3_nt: TGTGCCAGCTCACCACTGACAGGGTGGAATGAGCAGTTCTTC
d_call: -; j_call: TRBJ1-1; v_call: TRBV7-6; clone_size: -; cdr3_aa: CASSIKRDSPSMNTEAFF; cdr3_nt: TGTGCCAGCAGCATCAAAAGGGATTCCCCATCCATGAACACTGAAGCTTTCTTT
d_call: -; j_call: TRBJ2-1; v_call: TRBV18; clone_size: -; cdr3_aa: CASSPLDRPSNEQFF; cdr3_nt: TGTGCCAGCTCACCTTTGGACCGCCCGAGCAATGAGCAGTTCTTC
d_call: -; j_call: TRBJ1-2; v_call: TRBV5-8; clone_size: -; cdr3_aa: CASSLGIGSYGYTF; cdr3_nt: TGTGCCAGCAGCTTGGGGATAGGGAGCTATGGCTACACCTTC
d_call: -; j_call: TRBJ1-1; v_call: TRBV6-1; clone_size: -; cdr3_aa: CASTRGVNTEAFF; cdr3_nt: TGTGCCAGCACCAGGGGCGTGAACACTGAAGCTTTCTTT
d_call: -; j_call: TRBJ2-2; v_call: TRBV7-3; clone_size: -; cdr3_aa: CASSRGTGELFF; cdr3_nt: TGTGCCAGCAGCCGGGGGACCGGGGAGCTGTTTTTT
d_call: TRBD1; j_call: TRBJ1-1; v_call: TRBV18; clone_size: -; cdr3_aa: CASSQRQGLNTEAFF; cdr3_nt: TGTGCCAGCTCACAAAGACAGGGGCTGAACACTGAAGCTTTCTTT
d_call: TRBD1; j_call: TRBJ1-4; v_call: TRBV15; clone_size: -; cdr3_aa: CATSRDRAFLTNEKLFF; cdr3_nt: TGTGCCACCAGCCGGGACAGGGCATTCTTGACTAATGAAAAACTGTTTTTT
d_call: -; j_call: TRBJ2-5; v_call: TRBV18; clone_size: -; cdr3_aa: CASSPLLRQQETQYF; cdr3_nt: TGTGCCAGCTCACCTCTCCTTCGACAACAAGAGACCCAGTACTTC
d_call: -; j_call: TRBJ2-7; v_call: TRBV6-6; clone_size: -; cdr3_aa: CASSYSALPIGQYF; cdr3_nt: TGTGCCAGCAGTTACTCAGCCTTGCCCATAGGACAGTACTTC
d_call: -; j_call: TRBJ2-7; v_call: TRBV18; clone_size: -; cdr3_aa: CASSPGQFYEQYF; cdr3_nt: TGTGCCAGCTCCCCCGGGCAGTTCTACGAGCAGTACTTC
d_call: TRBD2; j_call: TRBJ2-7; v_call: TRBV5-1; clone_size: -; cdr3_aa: CASSLEVGFSGRALYEQYF; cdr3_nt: TGCGCCAGCAGCTTGGAGGTGGGTTTTAGCGGGAGGGCCCTCTACGAGCAGTACTTC
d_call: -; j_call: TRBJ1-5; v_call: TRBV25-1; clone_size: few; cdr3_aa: CASSGVGGNQPQHF; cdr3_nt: TGTGCCAGCAGTGGTGTAGGGGGCAATCAGCCCCAGCATTTT
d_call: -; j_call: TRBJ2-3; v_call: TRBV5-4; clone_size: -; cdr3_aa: CASNSADAVDTQYF; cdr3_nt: TGTGCCAGCAACTCGGCGGACGCAGTGGATACGCAGTATTTT
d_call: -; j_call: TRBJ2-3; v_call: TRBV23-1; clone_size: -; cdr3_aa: CASSQSRQTNSTDTQYF; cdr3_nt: TGCGCCAGCAGTCAATCGCGACAGACGAATAGCACAGATACGCAGTATTTT
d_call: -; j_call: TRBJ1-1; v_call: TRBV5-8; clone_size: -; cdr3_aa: CASSVMTQNTEAFF; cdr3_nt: TGTGCCAGCAGCGTAATGACACAGAACACTGAAGCTTTCTTT
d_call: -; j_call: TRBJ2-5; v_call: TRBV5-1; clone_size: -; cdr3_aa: CASSFFQDQETQYF; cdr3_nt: TGCGCCAGCAGCTTCTTCCAAGACCAAGAGACCCAGTACTTC
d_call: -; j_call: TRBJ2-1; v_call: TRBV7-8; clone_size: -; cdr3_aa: CASRQKGRMYNEQFF; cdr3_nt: TGTGCCAGCAGACAGAAGGGGAGAATGTACAATGAGCAGTTCTTC
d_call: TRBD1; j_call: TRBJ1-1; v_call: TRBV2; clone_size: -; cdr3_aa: CASRGQGLGEAFF; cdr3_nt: TGTGCCAGCAGGGGACAGGGGCTTGGTGAAGCTTTCTTT
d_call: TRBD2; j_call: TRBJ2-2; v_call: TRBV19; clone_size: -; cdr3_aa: CASSIGGGPELFF; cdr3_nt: TGTGCCAGTAGTATCGGGGGGGGGCCGGAGCTGTTTTTT
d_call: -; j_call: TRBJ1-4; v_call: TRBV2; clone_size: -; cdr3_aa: CASSDPAGVTEKLFF; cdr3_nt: TGTGCCAGCAGTGACCCCGCAGGGGTGACGGAAAAACTGTTTTTT
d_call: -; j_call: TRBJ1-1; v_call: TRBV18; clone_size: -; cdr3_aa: CASSPGGRSGTEAFF; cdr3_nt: TGTGCCAGCTCACCAGGGGGGAGGTCTGGCACTGAAGCTTTCTTT
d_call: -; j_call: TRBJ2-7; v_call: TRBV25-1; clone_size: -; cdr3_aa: CASSESGLHRYEQYF; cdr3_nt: TGTGCCAGCAGTGAATCTGGGCTCCATCGCTACGAGCAGTACTTC
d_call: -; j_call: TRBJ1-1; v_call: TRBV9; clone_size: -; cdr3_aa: CASSVVVGATEAFF; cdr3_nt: TGTGCCAGCAGCGTAGTGGTGGGGGCCACTGAAGCTTTCTTT
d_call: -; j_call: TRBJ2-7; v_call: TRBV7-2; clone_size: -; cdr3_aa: CASSPQGGLSSYEQYF; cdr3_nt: TGTGCCAGCAGTCCTCAGGGCGGCCTAAGCTCCTACGAGCAGTACTTC
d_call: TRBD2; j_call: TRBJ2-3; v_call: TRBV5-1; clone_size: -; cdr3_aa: CASSPIAGGQTDTQYF; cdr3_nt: TGCGCCAGCAGCCCCATAGCGGGAGGGCAGACAGATACGCAGTATTTT
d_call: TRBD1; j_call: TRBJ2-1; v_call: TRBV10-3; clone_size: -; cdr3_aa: CAISAGTGGQNEQFF; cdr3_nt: TGTGCCATCAGTGCCGGGACAGGGGGGCAAAATGAGCAGTTCTTC
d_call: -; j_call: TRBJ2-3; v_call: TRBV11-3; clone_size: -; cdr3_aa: CASSHGDTQYF; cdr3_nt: TGTGCCAGCAGCCACGGAGATACGCAGTATTTT
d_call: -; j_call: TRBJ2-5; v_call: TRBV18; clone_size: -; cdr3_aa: CASSPEAKKETQYF; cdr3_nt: TGTGCCAGCTCACCAGAGGCAAAAAAGGAGACCCAGTACTTC
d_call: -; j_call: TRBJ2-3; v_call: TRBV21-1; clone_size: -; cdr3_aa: CASSNRDRFPSTDTQYF; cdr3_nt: TGTGCCAGCAGCAACCGGGACAGGTTTCCTAGCACAGATACGCAGTATTTT
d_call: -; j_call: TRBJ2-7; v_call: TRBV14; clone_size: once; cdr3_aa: CASSLLQGPSYEQYF; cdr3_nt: TGTGCCAGCAGCCTTCTCCAGGGCCCCTCCTACGAGCAGTACTTC
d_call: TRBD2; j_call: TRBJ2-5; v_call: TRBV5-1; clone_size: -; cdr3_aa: CASSPGLAGNQETQYF; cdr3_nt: TGCGCCAGCAGCCCGGGACTAGCGGGGAACCAAGAGACCCAGTACTTC
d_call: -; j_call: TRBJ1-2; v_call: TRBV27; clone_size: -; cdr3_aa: CASSFQSRGYGYTF; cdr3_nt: TGTGCCAGCAGTTTTCAGAGTCGAGGATATGGCTACACCTTC
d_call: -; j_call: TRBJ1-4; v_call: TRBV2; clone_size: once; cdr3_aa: CASSYTREKLFF; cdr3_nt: TGTGCCAGCAGCTATACGCGGGAAAAACTGTTTTTT
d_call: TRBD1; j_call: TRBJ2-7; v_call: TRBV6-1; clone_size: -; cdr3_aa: CASSRQGAEEQYF; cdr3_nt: TGTGCCAGCAGCAGACAGGGGGCGGAGGAGCAGTACTTC
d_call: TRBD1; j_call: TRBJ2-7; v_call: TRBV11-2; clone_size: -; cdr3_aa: CASSLVSGQGYEQYF; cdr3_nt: TGTGCCAGCAGCTTAGTTTCGGGACAGGGCTACGAGCAGTACTTC
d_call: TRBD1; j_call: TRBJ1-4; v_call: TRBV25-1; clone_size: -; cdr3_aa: CASSTGGGVEKLFF; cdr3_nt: TGTGCCAGCAGTACAGGGGGCGGGGTTGAAAAACTGTTTTTT
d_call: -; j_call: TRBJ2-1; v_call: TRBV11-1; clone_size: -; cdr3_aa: CASSAEGPYNEQFF; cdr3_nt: TGTGCCAGCTCCGCTGAGGGGCCCTACAATGAGCAGTTCTTC
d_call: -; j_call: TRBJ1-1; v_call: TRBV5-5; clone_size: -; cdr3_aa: CASSLGLTFTEAFF; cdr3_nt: TGTGCCAGCAGCTTGGGATTGACCTTCACTGAAGCTTTCTTT
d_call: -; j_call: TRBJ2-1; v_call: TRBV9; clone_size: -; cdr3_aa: CASSVGPHDEQFF; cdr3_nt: TGTGCCAGCAGCGTAGGGCCCCACGATGAGCAGTTCTTC
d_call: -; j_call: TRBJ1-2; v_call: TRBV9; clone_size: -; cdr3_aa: CASSVVPTVDYGYTF; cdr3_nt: TGTGCCAGCAGCGTAGTGCCGACAGTGGACTATGGCTACACCTTC
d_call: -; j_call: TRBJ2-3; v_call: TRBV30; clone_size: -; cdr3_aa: CAWSVTGTDTQYF; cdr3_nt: TGTGCCTGGAGTGTAACTGGGACGGATACGCAGTATTTT
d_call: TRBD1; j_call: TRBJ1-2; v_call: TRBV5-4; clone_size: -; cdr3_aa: CASSDRDRGPSNYGYTF; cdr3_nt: TGTGCCAGCAGCGACCGGGACAGGGGACCCTCTAACTATGGCTACACCTTC
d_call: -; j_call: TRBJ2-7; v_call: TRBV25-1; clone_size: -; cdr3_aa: CASTPTYSSEQYF; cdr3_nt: TGTGCCAGCACCCCGACTTACTCCAGCGAGCAGTACTTC
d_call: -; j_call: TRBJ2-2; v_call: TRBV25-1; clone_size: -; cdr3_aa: CASSGRIRAGELFF; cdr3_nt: TGTGCCAGCAGTGGAAGGATACGGGCCGGGGAGCTGTTTTTT
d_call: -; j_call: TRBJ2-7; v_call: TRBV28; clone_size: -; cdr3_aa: CASSLPGFYEQYF; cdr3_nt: TGTGCCAGCAGTTTGCCAGGGTTCTACGAGCAGTACTTC
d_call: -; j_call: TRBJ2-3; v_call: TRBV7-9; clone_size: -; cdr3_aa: CASRMGDTQYF; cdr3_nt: TGTGCCAGCAGGATGGGGGATACGCAGTATTTT
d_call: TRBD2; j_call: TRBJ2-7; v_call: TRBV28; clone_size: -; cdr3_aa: CASGTWSAGSYEQYF; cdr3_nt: TGTGCCAGCGGGACGTGGTCAGCGGGGAGCTACGAGCAGTACTTC
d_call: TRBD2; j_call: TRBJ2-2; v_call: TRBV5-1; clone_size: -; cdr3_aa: CASETSGSTGELFF; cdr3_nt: TGCGCCAGTGAGACTAGCGGGTCTACCGGGGAGCTGTTTTTT
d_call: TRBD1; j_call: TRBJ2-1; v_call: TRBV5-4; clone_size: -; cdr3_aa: CASSLAPPGQPDEQFF; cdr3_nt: TGTGCCAGCAGCTTGGCCCCCCCGGGACAGCCGGATGAGCAGTTCTTC
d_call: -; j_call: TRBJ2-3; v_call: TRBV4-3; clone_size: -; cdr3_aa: CASSQDPPDTQYF; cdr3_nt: TGCGCCAGCAGCCAAGATCCACCGGATACGCAGTATTTT